This T cell receptor (beta chain) was recorded in a study of cytomegalovirus exposure and HLA in healthy donors. The V end was cut by 3 bases, the J end by 1 base, with 6 bases between. The CDR3 has 13 residues. Germline lookup yields CDR1 SGHAT and CDR2 FQNNGV. The PCR was carried out with 60 Vbeta primers and 13 Jbeta primers. Assay: immunoSEQ multiplex PCR; the TCRdb copy retains only in-frame clones and omits some. The sample holds 200,000 to 250,000 clones, over 65% seen once. Note on this clone: Antigen specificity is unknown.

Study results and limitations: In vitro data verified three CMV-associated chains as specific for CMV antigens. According to a later analysis, donors in an Asian-associated ancestry cluster reportedly had fewer N-insertions than the approximately 730-donor mean. The authors judged a highly shared variant cluster likely a sequencing artifact.

The source of this sequence is a woman aged 55-75 years in good health and CMV-seropositive. What was sequenced was PBMCs. J is TRBJ1-1 and V is TRBV11-2; no reliable D call. CDR3 DNA sequence: TGTGCCAGCAGCTTTCAGTGGAACACTGAAGCTTTCTTT. The encoded protein is CASSFQWNTEAFF.